This T cell receptor gamma chain was identified during a study of gamma-delta chains in newborns, infants, children. Across the whole study: Microbial exposure reportedly drives polyclonal innate γδ T cell expansion after birth.

As concerns this clone: No DNA is shown, since the ends of the CDR3 on it are uncertain; the CDR3 is the one TCRdb lists.

TCRdb made new clone calls on the reads using CATT. The data contain about 340 gamma-chain clones, roughly 80% of them singletons. The sequenced sample was blood, obtained at baseline. This TCR was sampled from a child who was a newborn, infant or young child, either healthy, febrile or measles-vaccinated (not recorded which). This table probably holds off-target reads from a library built for another chain.

CDR3 in amino acids: CACDTAEGYSWDTRQMFFGTGIKLF. No J gene call was made, and the V gene is TRGV9. The CDR3 numbers 25 amino acids, ends counted. The V gene's germline CDR1 is GITISATS and CDR2 ISYDGTV (reference sequence).